Presented here are 9 T cell receptor beta chains from one specimen sequenced in a study of OX40 agonist ivuxolimab in advanced cancers. Generated by immunoSEQ multiplex PCR, the TCRdb table keeps only in-frame clones and is missing some. This table has tens of thousands of clones, around 94% appearing once. The material sequenced was CD4+ or CD8+ T cells sorted from blood, taken in a trial of the OX40 agonist ivuxolimab. The receptors originated from an adult with an advanced solid tumor such as melanoma, head and neck, liver or kidney cancer.

This clone was detected only once. The chain carries TRBV7-9 and TRBJ1-4; D unresolved. The length of the CDR3 is 16 residues. Germline V CDR1 and CDR2: SEHNR, FQNEAQ (reference sequence). Trimming cost V 1 base and J 0 bases, with 9 bases left between them. The CDR3, as DNA: TGTGCCAGCAGCTTAGATGGGCAAGCAACTAATGAAAAACTGTTTTTT. It specifies CASSLDGQATNEKLFF.

This sequence joins TRBV6-5 and TRBJ1-5; weak D call: TRBD1 (6 bases). Trimming shortened V by 5 bases and J by 5 bases, and 10 bases separated the two germline ends. Per germline, CDR1 MNHEY and CDR2 SVGAGI. The CDR3 is 13 residues long. The CDR3 nucleotides are TGTGCCAGCAGTCCTACAGGGTATCAGCCCCAGCATTTT. Its translation: CASSPTGYQPQHF.

The chain has TRBV10-2 and TRBJ2-5; the D call may be TRBD1 or TRBD2 (7 bases each). V lost 5 bases, J lost 1 base, and 14 bases lay in between. The CDR3 has 15 residues. Germline assignment: CDR1 WSHSY and CDR2 SAAADI. The CDR3 here is CASSQRDSLQETQYF. CDR3 sequence (DNA): TGCGCCAGCAGTCAGCGGGACAGCCTCCAAGAGACCCAGTACTTC.

The chain recombines TRBV12-5 with TRBJ1-1; the D gene is possibly TRBD1 (5 bases). The germline V gene encodes CDR1 LGHNT and CDR2 FRNRAP. Trimming stripped 0 bases from V and 1 base from J, with 6 bases between. The CDR3 runs 14 residues. This chain's CDR3 is CASGLVGGNTEAFF. The CDR3 DNA reads as TGTGCTAGTGGTTTGGTGGGGGGGAACACTGAAGCTTTCTTT.

The chain combines TRBV6-5 with TRBJ1-2, with 10 positions matching TRBD1. V was pared by 10 bases and J by 8 bases, with 7 bases of the junction left unmatched. Germline CDR1 MNHEY, CDR2 SVGAGI. The CDR3 is 12 amino acids. CDR3 DNA: TGTGCCATCCCCGGGACAGGGGAGGGCTACACCTTC. It translates to CAIPGTGEGYTF.

The chain links TRBV4-3 to TRBJ1-1; 7 bases are shared with TRBD1. This CDR3 is 15 amino acids long. The V gene end was trimmed by 2 bases and the J gene end by 0 bases; junction bases not matched to a gene: 3. Germline V CDR1 and CDR2: LGHNA, YSLEER. CDR3 region: CASSQRGQMNTEAFF. The CDR3 DNA is TGCGCCAGCAGCCAAAGGGGACAGATGAACACTGAAGCTTTCTTT.

This rearrangement joins TRBV9 to TRBJ2-2, with 7 bases that match TRBD1. The CDR3 extends over 17 amino acids. Germline loops: CDR1 SGDLS, CDR2 YYNGEE. Unmatched junction bases numbered 12, after V lost 3 bases and J lost 4 bases. The CDR3 loop is CASSATLRDSVTGELFF. As DNA, the CDR3 is TGTGCCAGCAGCGCGACCCTGAGGGACAGTGTCACCGGGGAGCTGTTTTTT.

The DNA for the CDR3 is TGTGCCAGCAGTTTATCGGTACAAAGCAATCAGCCCCAGCATTTT. Encoded protein: CASSLSVQSNQPQHF. The chain joins TRBV27 to TRBJ1-5; D gene unclear. Trimming shortened V by 0 bases and J by 1 base, and 7 bases separated the two germline ends. CDR1 is MNHEY, CDR2 SMNVEV, per germline (reference sequence). CDR3 length equals 15 residues.

The rearrangement uses TRBV7-6 and TRBJ2-7; TRBD2 matches 9 bases. V was pared by 6 bases and J by 6 bases, with 15 bases of the junction left unmatched. CDR3 size: 16 residues. The germline CDR1 and CDR2 sequences are SGHVS and FNYEAQ. The CDR3 nucleotides are TGTGCCAGCAGTCCGGGACACCCTAGCGGGATAAGCGAGCAGTACTTC. Residues: CASSPGHPSGISEQYF.